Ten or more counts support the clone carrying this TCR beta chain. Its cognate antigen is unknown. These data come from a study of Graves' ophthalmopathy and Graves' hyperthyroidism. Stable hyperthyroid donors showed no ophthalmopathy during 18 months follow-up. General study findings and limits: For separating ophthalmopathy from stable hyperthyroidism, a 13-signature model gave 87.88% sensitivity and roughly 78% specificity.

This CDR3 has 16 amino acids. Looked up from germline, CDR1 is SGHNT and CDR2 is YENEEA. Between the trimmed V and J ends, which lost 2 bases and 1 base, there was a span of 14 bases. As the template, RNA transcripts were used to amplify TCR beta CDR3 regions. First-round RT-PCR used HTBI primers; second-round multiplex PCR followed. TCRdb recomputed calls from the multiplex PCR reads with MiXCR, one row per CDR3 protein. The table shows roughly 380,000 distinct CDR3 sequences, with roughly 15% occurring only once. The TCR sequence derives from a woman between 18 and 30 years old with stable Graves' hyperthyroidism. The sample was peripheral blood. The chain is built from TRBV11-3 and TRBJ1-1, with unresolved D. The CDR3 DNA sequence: TGTGCCAGCAGCTTAAAGGCGGGAGAGCCGAACACTGAAGCTTTCTTT. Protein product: CASSLKAGEPNTEAFF.